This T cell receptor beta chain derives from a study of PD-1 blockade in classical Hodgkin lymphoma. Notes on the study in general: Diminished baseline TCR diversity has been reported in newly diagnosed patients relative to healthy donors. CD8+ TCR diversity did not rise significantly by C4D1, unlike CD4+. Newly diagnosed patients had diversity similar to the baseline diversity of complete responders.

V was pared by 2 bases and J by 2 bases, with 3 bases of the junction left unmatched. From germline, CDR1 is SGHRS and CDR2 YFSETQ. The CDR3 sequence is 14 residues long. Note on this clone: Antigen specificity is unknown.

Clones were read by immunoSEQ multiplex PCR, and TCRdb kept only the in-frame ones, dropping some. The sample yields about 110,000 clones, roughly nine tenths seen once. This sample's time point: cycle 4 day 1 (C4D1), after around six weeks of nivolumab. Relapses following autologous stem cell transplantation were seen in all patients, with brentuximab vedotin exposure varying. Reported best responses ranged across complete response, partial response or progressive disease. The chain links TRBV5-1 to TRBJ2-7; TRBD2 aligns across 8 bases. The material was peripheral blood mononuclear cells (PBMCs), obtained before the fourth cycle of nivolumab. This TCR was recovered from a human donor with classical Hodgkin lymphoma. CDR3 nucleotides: TGCGCCAGCAGCTTTACTAGCGGCACCTACGAGCAGTACTTC. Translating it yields CASSFTSGTYEQYF.